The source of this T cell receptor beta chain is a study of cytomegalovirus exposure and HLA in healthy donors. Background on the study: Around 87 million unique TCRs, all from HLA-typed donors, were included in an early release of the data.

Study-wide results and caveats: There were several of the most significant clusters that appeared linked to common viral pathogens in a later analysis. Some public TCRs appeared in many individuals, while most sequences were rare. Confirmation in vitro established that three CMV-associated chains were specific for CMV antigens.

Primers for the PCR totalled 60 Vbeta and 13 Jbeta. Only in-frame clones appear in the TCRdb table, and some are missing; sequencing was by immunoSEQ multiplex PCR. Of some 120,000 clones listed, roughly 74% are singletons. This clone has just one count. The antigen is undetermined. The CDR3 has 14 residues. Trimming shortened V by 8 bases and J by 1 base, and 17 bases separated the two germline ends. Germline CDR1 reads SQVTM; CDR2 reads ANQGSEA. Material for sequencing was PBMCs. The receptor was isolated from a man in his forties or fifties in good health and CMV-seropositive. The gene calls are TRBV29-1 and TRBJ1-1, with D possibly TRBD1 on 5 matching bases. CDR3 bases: TGCAGCCTAAAATCGGGGGAGAGGAACACTGAAGCTTTCTTT. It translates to CSLKSGERNTEAFF.